These T cell receptor beta chains were read from a single sample in a study of T cell responses to AZD1222 COVID-19 vaccine. Using immunoSEQ multiplex PCR, the repertoire was profiled, and TCRdb retains in-frame clones only, with some absent. This sample has over 100,000 clones, with under 90% found just once. Sequenced here: peripheral blood, sampled on day 0 of AZD1222 vaccination. The receptors stem from an adult in good health. The CDR3 runs from the conserved cysteine through the conserved F or W. The D gene is left open where the match is weak. Clone size appears in some rows only: once, few, many, or a class for an expanded clone.

J gene	V gene	clone size	D gene	CDR3 DNA	CDR3 protein
TRBJ2-7	TRBV28	NA	NA	TGTGCCAGCAGTTTACCGCTAGACCCTACGTTGGAGCAGTACTTC	CASSLPLDPTLEQYF
TRBJ2-7	TRBV6-6	NA	NA	TGTGCCAGCAGTTACGGCCCCTCAGGACTCCTGGACGAGCAGTACTTC	CASSYGPSGLLDEQYF
TRBJ2-7	TRBV2	NA	TRBD2	TGTGCCAGCAATGGGGGGGCCTACGAGCAGTACTTC	CASNGGAYEQYF
TRBJ1-2	TRBV28	NA	TRBD1	TGTGCCAGCAGTTCGGGACAGGGGAATGGCTACACCTTC	CASSSGQGNGYTF
TRBJ2-7	TRBV3-1/TRBV3-2	once	TRBD1	TGTGCCAGCAGCCAAGTATTCCCTGAAGACAGGGTGAGGTCGGGCGAGCAGTACTTC	CASSQVFPEDRVRSGEQYF
TRBJ2-5	TRBV5-6	NA	NA	TGTGCCAGCAGCCCAGGGCAGCGAGAGACCCAGTACTTC	CASSPGQRETQYF
TRBJ2-2	TRBV12-3/TRBV12-4	NA	NA	TGTGCCAGCTCCAAAGACAGTAGGCTGTTTTTT	CASSKDSRLFF
TRBJ1-3	TRBV29-1	NA	NA	TGCAGCGCCGAGACAGTGGTACCTAGAAACACCATATATTTT	CSAETVVPRNTIYF
TRBJ1-2	TRBV29-1	NA	NA	TGCAGCGTTGTGCAGGTCCCGTACTATGGCTACACCTTC	CSVVQVPYYGYTF
TRBJ1-5	TRBV6-6	NA	NA	TGTGCCAGCAGTTTCACAGATAGCAATCAGCCCCAGCATTTT	CASSFTDSNQPQHF
TRBJ2-7	TRBV5-6	NA	TRBD1	TGTGCCAGCACCCTGACAGGGGGCTCCTACGAGCAGTACTTC	CASTLTGGSYEQYF
TRBJ2-2	TRBV5-8	NA	NA	TGTGCCAGCAGCTTGGGAGAGGAACGCACCGGGGAGCTGTTTTTT	CASSLGEERTGELFF
TRBJ2-7	TRBV4-3	NA	TRBD2	TGCGCCAGCAGCCAAGATAACCGGGGGGCCTACGAGCAGTACTTC	CASSQDNRGAYEQYF
TRBJ1-2	TRBV10-3	NA	NA	TGTGCCATCAGTAACAGGGCTAACTATGGCTACACCTTC	CAISNRANYGYTF
TRBJ1-1	TRBV27	once	TRBD1	TGTGCCAGCAGTTTATTGGTGACAGGGTCGAGGACTGAAGCTTTCTTT	CASSLLVTGSRTEAFF
TRBJ1-4	TRBV9	NA	TRBD1	TGTGCCAGCAGCGCGTCCGGGACAGGGTACGAAAAACTGTTTTTT	CASSASGTGYEKLFF
TRBJ1-5	TRBV5-1	NA	NA	TGCGCCAGCAGCTTGGAGATGGGAAATCAGCCCCAGCATTTT	CASSLEMGNQPQHF
TRBJ2-3	TRBV10-2	NA	NA	TGCGCCAGCAGTGAGTCGTGGGGGACCTCAGATACGCAGTATTTT	CASSESWGTSDTQYF
TRBJ2-5	TRBV7-2	NA	NA	TGTGCCAGCAGCCCCCGACGGACCCAAGAGACCCAGTACTTC	CASSPRRTQETQYF
TRBJ2-2	TRBV3-1/TRBV3-2	NA	TRBD2	TGTGCCAGCAGCCAAAATAGCGGGTCCGGGGAGCTGTTTTTT	CASSQNSGSGELFF
TRBJ2-2	TRBV11-3	NA	TRBD2	TGTGCCAGCAGCCTCCCGGGAGGGCTCCTCGCCGGGGAGCTGTTTTTT	CASSLPGGLLAGELFF
TRBJ2-7	TRBV21-1	NA	NA	TGTGCCAGCAGCAAAAGGTCTAGCGGGGGCCCGGAACACTACGAGCAGTACTTC	CASSKRSSGGPEHYEQYF
TRBJ2-7	TRBV6-5	NA	TRBD2	TGTGCCAGCAGTTACCGGACTAGCGGGGGTTTCAACGAGCAGTACTTC	CASSYRTSGGFNEQYF
TRBJ2-7	TRBV10-3	NA	TRBD2	TGTGCCATCAGTGAAGGGCTAGCGGGGGACGAGCAGTACTTC	CAISEGLAGDEQYF
TRBJ2-7	TRBV11-1	NA	TRBD1	TGTGCCAGCAGCTACGGACAGGCTTACGAGCAGTACTTC	CASSYGQAYEQYF
TRBJ1-1	TRBV6-5	NA	NA	TGTGCCAGCAGTTACTGGCGAACCCGGGGGGCTTTCTTT	CASSYWRTRGAFF
TRBJ2-5	TRBV6-2/TRBV6-3	NA	TRBD2	TGTGCCAGCAGTTTTGACTTAGCGGGGGTCGAGCAAGAGACCCAGTACTTC	CASSFDLAGVEQETQYF
TRBJ2-5	TRBV5-4	NA	NA	TGTGCCAGCAGATTACAGGTCGCAGAGACCCAGTACTTC	CASRLQVAETQYF
TRBJ1-2	TRBV28	NA	NA	TGTGCCAGCAGTTTAGTGGGGAGCGACTTGTATAACTATGGCTACACCTTC	CASSLVGSDLYNYGYTF
TRBJ1-2	TRBV4-1	NA	NA	TGCGCCAGCAGCCAAGGTCAGGGACTCGGCGGCAACTATGGCTACACCTTC	CASSQGQGLGGNYGYTF
TRBJ1-4	TRBV6-5	NA	NA	TGTGCCAGCAGACAAACCGGGGCTGGGGATGAAAAACTGTTTTTT	CASRQTGAGDEKLFF
TRBJ2-7	TRBV7-2	NA	NA	TGTGCCAGCACGGGCGTCGCCTCCTACGAGCAGTACTTC	CASTGVASYEQYF